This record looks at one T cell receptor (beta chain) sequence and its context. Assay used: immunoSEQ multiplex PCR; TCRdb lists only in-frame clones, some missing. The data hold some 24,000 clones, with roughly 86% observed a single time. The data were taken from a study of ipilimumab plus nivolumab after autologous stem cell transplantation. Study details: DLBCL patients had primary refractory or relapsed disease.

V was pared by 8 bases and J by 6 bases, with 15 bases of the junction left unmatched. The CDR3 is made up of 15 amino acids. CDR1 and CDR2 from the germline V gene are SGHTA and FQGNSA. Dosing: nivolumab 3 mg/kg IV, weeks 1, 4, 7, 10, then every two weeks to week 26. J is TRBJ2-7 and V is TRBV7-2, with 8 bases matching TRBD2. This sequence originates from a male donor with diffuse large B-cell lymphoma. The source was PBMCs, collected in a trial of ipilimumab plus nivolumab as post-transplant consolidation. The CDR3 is CASSLSGGPIFEQYF. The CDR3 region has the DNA TGTGCCAGCTCGCTATCGGGGGGGCCTATCTTCGAGCAGTACTTC.